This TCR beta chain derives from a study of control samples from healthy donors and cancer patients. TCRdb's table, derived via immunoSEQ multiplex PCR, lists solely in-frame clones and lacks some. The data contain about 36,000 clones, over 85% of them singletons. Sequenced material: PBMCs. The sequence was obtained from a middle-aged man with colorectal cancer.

CDR3 sequence (DNA): TGTGCCAGCAGCTCCACACCGGGACAGGGGAGATCTGAAGCTTTCTTT. It translates to CASSSTPGQGRSEAFF. The chain is built from TRBV5-8 and TRBJ1-1, with TRBD1 matching 10 bases. The CDR3 has 16 amino acids. V was clipped by 3 bases and J by 6 bases; unmatched bases: 11. The V gene's germline CDR1 is SGHTS and CDR2 YDEGEE.